This TCR beta chain was sequenced in a study of T cell responses to AZD1222 COVID-19 vaccine. Using immunoSEQ multiplex PCR, the repertoire was profiled, and TCRdb retains in-frame clones only, with some absent. The data contain roughly 200,000 clones, just over 85% of them singletons. As for this clone: Its specificity is not known.

The ends were cut back, 5 bases at V and 1 base at J, with 13 bases in the middle. The germline gives CDR1 MNHEY, CDR2 SMNVEV (reference sequence). The CDR3 runs to 15 residues. General study points: Once two AZD1222 doses were given, Spike-specific TCR breadth and depth went up.

V usage is TRBV27 and J usage is TRBJ2-3; D remains ambiguous. The TCR comes from an adult in good health. Sequencing was performed on peripheral blood, taken on day 0 of AZD1222 vaccination. The CDR3 protein is CASSPKTLRTDTQYF. CDR3 in DNA: TGTGCCAGCAGTCCCAAGACTTTACGCACAGATACGCAGTATTTT.